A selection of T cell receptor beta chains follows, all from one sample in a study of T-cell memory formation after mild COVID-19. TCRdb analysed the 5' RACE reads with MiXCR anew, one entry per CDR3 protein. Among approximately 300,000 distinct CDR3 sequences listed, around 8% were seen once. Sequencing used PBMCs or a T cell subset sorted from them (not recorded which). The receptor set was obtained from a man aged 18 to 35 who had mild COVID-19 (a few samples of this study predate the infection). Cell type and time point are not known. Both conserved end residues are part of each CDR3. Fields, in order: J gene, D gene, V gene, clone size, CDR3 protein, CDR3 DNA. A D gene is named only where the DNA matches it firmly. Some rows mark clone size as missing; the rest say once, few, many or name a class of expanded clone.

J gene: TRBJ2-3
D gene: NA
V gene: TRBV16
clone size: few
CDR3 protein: CASSSSGTSTDTQYF
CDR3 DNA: TGTGCCAGCAGCAGTAGCGGCACTAGCACAGATACGCAGTATTTT

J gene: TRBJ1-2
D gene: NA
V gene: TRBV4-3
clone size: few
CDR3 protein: CASSQGLNNYGYTF
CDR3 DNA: TGCGCCAGCAGCCAGGGACTGAATAACTATGGCTACACCTTC

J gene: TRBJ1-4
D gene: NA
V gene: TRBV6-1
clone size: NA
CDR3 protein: CASRGAKLAADSEKLFF
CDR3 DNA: TGTGCCAGCAGGGGGGCCAAGTTGGCAGCAGACTCTGAAAAACTGTTTTTT

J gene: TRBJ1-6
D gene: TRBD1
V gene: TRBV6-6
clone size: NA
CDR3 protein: CASRRQGNSPLHF
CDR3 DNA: TGTGCCAGCAGAAGACAGGGGAATTCACCCCTCCACTTT

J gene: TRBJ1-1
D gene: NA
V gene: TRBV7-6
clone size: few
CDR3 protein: CASSLGGEGTEAFF
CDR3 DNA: TGTGCCAGCAGCTTAGGTGGGGAAGGAACTGAAGCTTTCTTT

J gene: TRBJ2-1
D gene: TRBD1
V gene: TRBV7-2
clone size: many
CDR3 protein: CASSLGDRDFDEQFF
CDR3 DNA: TGTGCCAGCAGCTTGGGGGACAGGGATTTCGATGAGCAGTTCTTC

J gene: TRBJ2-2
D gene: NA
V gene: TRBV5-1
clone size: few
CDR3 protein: CASSLIQGGTGELFF
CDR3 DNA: TGCGCCAGCAGCTTGATACAGGGAGGCACCGGGGAGCTGTTTTTT

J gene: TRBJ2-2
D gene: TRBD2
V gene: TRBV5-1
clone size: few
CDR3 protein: CASSFGLEEAGELFF
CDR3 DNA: TGCGCCAGCAGCTTCGGACTAGAAGAGGCCGGGGAGCTGTTTTTT

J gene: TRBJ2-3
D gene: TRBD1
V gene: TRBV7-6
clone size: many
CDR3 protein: CASSASSPWTGMVSRLGNTQYF
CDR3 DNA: TGTGCCAGCAGCGCATCTTCCCCCTGGACAGGGATGGTGTCGAGGTTGGGCAATACGCAGTATTTT

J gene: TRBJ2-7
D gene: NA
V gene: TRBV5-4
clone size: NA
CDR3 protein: CASSTTLGPDLQYF
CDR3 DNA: TGTGCCAGCAGCACTACCTTGGGCCCGGACTTACAGTACTTC

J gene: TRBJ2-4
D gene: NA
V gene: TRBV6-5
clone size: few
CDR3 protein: CASSYSGGPGAKNIQYF
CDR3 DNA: TGTGCCAGCAGTTACTCCGGTGGGCCGGGAGCCAAAAACATTCAGTACTTC

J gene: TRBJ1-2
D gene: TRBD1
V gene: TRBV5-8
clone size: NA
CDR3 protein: CASSSRDRIFYGYTF
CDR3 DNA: TGTGCCAGCAGCTCCCGGGACAGAATTTTTTATGGCTACACCTTC

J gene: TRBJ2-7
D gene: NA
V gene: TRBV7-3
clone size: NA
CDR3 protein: CASSIIPGRSYEQYF
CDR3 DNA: TGTGCCAGCAGCATTATTCCGGGACGCTCCTACGAGCAGTACTTC

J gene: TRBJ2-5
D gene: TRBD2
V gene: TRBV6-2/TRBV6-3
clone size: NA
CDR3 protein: CASSYRGGPPLTQYF
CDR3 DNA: TGTGCCAGCAGTTACCGCGGGGGACCCCCACTGACCCAGTACTTC

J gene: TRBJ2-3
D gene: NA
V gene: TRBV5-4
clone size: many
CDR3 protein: CASPSRGAEDTQYF
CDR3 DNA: TGTGCCAGCCCTTCCCGGGGGGCTGAAGATACGCAGTATTTT

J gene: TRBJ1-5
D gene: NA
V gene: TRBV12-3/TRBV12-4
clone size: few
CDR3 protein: CASTSGGADQPQHF
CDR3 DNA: TGTGCCAGCACCTCGGGGGGGGCGGATCAGCCCCAGCATTTT

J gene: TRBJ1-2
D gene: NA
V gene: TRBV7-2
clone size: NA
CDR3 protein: CASSFGGWPRAGYTF
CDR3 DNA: TGTGCCAGCAGCTTTGGGGGGTGGCCGCGGGCCGGCTACACCTTC

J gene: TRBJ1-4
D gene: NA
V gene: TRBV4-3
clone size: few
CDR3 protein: CASSRAEGSNEKLFF
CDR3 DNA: TGCGCCAGCAGCCGGGCTGAGGGTTCTAATGAAAAACTGTTTTTT

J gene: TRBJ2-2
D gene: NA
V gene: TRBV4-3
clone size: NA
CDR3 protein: CASSHWGGAQGTGELFF
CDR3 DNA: TGCGCCAGCAGCCACTGGGGGGGGGCGCAGGGCACCGGGGAGCTGTTTTTT

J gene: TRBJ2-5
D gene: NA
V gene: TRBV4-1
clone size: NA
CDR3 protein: CASSQGEGEGQETQYF
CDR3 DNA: TGCGCCAGCAGCCAAGGAGAGGGAGAGGGACAAGAGACCCAGTACTTC

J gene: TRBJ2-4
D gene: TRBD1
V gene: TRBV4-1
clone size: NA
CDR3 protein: CASSQGFGTEQNIQYF
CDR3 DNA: TGCGCCAGCAGCCAAGGTTTTGGGACAGAACAAAACATTCAGTACTTC

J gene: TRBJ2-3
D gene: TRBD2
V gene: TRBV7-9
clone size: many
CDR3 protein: CASRGTSGVTDTQYF
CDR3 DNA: TGTGCCAGCAGGGGGACTAGCGGGGTCACAGATACGCAGTATTTT

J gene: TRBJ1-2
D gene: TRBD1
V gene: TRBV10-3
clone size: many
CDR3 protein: CATGTGTGYQGYTF
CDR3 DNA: TGTGCCACCGGGACCGGGACAGGGTATCAAGGCTACACCTTC

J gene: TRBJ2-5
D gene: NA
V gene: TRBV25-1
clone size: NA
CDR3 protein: CASSEVGRKETQYF
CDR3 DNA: TGTGCCAGCAGTGAAGTGGGCAGGAAAGAGACCCAGTACTTC

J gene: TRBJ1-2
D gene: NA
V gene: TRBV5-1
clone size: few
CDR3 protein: CASSLSEGVTNYGYTF
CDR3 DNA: TGCGCCAGCAGCTTGAGTGAGGGCGTAACAAACTATGGCTACACCTTC

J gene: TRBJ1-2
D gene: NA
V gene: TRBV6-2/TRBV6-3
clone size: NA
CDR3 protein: CASSLTGTANGYTF
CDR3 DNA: TGTGCCAGCAGTTTAACCGGGACGGCAAATGGCTACACCTTC

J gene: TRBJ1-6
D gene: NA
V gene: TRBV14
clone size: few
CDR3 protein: CASSQDLIGSPLHF
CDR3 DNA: TGTGCCAGCAGCCAAGATTTGATCGGTTCACCCCTCCACTTT

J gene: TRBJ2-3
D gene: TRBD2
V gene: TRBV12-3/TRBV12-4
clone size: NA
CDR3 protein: CASSSRASGGDHTQYF
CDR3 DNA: TGTGCCAGCAGTTCTCGGGCTAGCGGGGGGGACCATACGCAGTATTTT